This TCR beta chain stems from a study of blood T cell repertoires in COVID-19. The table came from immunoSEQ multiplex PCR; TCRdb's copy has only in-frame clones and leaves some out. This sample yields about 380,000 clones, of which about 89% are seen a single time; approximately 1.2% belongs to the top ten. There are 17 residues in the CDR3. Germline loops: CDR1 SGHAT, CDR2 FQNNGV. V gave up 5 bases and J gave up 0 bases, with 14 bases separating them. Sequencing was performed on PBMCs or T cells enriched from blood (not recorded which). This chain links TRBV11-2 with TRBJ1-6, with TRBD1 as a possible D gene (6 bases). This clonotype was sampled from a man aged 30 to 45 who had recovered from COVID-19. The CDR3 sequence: CASSLGGLRSYNSPLHF. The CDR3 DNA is TGTGCCAGCAGCCTCGGGGGGCTTCGCTCCTATAATTCACCCCTCCACTTT.